This T cell receptor beta chain was sequenced for a study of T-cell memory formation after mild COVID-19. Study-level background: Among the donors, TCR clusters were largely specific to each donor.

The germline CDR1 and CDR2 sequences are KGHDR and SFDVKD. The CDR3 loop spans 13 amino acids. Trimming stripped 3 bases from V and 7 bases from J, with 9 bases between. Regarding this clonotype: What it binds is unknown.

From 5'RACE with constant-segment primers came TCR alpha and TCR beta cDNA libraries that carried sample barcodes and UMIs. MiXCR, run by TCRdb on the 5' RACE reads, gives a single entry per CDR3 protein. The sample records 360,000 or so distinct CDR3 sequences, 28% being singletons. General study findings and limits: Nothing showed for sure that second-wave clones peaking on day 37 were SARS-CoV-2 specific. A balance of CD4 and CD8 characterized clones contracting day 15 to 85, whereas later expanders leaned CD4+.

The sequenced sample consisted of PBMCs or a T cell subset sorted from them (not recorded which). The TCR was taken from an adult woman who had mild COVID-19 (a few samples of this study predate the infection). Cell type and time point are not known. V gene TRBV24-1 combines with J gene TRBJ2-1; D is perhaps TRBD1 (6 bases). CDR3 DNA sequence: TGTGCCACCAGTGATGGGGGCTGGAATGAGCAGTTCTTC. It encodes CATSDGGWNEQFF.